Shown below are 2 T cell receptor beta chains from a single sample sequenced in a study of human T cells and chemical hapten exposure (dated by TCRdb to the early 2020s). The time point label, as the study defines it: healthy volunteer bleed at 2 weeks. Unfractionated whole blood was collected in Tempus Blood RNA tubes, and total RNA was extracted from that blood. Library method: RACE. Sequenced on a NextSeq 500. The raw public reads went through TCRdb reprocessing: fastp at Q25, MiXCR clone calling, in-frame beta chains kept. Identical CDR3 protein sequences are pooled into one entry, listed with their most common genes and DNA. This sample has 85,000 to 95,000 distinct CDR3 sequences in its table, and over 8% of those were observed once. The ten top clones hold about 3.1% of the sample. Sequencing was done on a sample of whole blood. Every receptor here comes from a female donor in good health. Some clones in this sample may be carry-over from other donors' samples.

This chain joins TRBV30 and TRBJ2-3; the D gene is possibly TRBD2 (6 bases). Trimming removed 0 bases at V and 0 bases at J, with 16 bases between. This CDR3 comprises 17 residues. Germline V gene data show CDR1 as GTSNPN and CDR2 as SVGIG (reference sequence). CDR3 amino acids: CAWSVGFMGTSTDTQYF. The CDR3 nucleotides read TGTGCCTGGAGTGTTGGGTTTATGGGGACTAGCACAGATACGCAGTATTTT. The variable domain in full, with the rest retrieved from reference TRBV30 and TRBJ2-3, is SQTIHQWPATLVQPVGSPLSLECTVEGTSNPNLYWYRQAAGRGLQLLFYSVGIGQISSEVPQNLSASRPQDRQFILSSKKLLLSDSGFYLCAWSVGFMGTSTDTQYFGPGTRLTVL.

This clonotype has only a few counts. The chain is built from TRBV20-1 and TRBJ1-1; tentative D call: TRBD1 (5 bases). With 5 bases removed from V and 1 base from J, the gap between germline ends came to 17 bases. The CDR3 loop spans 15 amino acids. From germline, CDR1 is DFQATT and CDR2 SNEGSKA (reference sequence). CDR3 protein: CSAETGDYWNTEAFF. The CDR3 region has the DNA TGCAGTGCTGAAACAGGTGATTACTGGAACACTGAAGCTTTCTTT.